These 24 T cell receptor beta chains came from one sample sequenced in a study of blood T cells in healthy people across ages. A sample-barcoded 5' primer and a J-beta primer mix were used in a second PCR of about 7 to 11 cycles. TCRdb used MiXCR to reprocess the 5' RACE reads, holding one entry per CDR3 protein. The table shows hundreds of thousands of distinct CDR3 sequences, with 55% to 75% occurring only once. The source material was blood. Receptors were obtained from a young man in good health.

The CDR3 protein is CASSDRLAGGFAYEQYF. The CDR3 bases are TGTGCCAGCAGCGACCGTCTAGCGGGAGGTTTCGCCTACGAGCAGTACTTC. V is TRBV2 and J is TRBJ2-4, with TRBD2 matching over 11 bases. The end of the DNA fits TRBJ2-7 better, so the J call may be wrong. Per germline, CDR1 SNHLY and CDR2 FYNNEI. The CDR3 loop spans 17 amino acids.

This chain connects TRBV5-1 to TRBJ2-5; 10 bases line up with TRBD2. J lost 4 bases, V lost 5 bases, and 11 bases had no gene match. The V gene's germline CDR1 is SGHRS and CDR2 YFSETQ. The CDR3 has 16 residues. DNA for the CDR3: TGCGCCAGCAGGTCGAGCGGGGGGGGCCTGATAGAGACCCAGTACTTC. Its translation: CASRSSGGGLIETQYF.

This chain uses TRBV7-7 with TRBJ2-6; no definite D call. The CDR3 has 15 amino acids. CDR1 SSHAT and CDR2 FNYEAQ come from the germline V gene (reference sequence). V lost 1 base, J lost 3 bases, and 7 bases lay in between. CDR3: CASSLGGYGANVLTF. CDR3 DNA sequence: TGTGCCAGCAGCTTAGGGGGATATGGGGCCAACGTCCTGACTTTC.

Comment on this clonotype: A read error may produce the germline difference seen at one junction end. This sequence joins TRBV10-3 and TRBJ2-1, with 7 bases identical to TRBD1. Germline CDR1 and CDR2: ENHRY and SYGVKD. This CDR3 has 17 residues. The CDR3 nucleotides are TGCGCCATCAGCCCCACAGGGGTCGCGAGGGGTAACAATGAGCAGTTCTTC. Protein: CAISPTGVARGNNEQFF.

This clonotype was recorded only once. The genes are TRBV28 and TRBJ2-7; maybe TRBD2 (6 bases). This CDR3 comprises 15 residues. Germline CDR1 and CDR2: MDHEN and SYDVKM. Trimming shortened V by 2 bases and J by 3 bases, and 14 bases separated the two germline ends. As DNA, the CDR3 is TGTGCCAGCAGTTTACCGGGGGTTAAGTTCTACGAGCAGTACTTC. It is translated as CASSLPGVKFYEQYF.

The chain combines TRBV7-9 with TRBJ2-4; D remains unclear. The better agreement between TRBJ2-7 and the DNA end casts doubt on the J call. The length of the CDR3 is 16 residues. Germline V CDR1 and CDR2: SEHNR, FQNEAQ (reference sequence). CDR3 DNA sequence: TGTGCCAGCAGCTTACTAAGGGTGGGTTTGAACTACGAGCAGTACTTC. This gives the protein CASSLLRVGLNYEQYF.

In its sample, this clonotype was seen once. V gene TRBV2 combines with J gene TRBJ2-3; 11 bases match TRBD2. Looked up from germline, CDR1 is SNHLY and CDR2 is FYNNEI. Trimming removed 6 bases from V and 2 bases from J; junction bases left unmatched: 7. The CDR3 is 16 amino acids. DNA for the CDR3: TGTGCCAGCAGATTGCTAGCGGGAGGACTCACAGATACGCAGTATTTT. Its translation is CASRLLAGGLTDTQYF. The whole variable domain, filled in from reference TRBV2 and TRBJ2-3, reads EPEVTQTPSHQVTQMGQEVILRCVPISNHLYFYWYRQILGQKVEFLVSFYNNEISEKSEIFDDQFSVERPDGSNFTLKIRSTKLEDSAMYFCASRLLAGGLTDTQYFGPGTRLTVL.

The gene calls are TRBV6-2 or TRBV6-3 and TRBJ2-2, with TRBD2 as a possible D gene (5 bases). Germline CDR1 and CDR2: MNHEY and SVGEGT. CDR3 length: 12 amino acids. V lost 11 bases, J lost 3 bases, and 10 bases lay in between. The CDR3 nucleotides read TGTGCCTTCCGGGAAGACACCGGGGAGCTGTTTTTT. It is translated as CAFREDTGELFF.

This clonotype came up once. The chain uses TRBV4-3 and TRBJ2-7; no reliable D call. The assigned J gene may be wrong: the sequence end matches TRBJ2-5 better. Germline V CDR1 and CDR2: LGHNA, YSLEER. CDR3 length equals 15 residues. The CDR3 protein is CASSQGGALGETQYF. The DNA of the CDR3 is TGCGCCAGCAGCCAGGGCGGCGCTCTCGGGGAGACCCAGTACTTC.

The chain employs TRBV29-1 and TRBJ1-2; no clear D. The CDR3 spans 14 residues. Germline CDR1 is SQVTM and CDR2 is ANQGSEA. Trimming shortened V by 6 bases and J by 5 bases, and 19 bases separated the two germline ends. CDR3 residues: CSVYAQGLPYGYTF. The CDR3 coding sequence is TGCAGCGTATACGCCCAAGGGCTTCCTTATGGCTACACCTTC.

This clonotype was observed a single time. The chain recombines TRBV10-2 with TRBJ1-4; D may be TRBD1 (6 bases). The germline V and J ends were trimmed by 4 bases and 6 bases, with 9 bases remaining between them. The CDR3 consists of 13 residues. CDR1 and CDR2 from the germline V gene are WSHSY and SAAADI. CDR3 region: CASSGQVHEKLFF. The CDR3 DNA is TGCGCCAGCAGTGGACAGGTCCATGAAAAACTGTTTTTT.

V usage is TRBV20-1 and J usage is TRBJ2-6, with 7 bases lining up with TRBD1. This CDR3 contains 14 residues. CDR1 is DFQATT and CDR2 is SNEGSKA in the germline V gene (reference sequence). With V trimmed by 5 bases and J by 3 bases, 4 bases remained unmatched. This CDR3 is CSAARGFGANVLTF. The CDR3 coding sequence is TGCAGTGCTGCCAGGGGGTTTGGGGCCAACGTCCTGACTTTC.

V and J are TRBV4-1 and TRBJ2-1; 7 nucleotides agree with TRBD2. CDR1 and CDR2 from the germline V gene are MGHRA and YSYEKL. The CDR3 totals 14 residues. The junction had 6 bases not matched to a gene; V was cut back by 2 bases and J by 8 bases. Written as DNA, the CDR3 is TGCGCCAGCAGCCAAAGGGACTACCAATATGAGCAGTTCTTC. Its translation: CASSQRDYQYEQFF.

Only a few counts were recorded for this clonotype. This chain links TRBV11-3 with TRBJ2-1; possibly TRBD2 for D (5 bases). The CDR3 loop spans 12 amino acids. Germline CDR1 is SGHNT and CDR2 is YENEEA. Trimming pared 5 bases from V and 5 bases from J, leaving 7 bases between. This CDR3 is CASSRENNEQFF. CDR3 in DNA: TGTGCCAGCAGCAGGGAGAACAATGAGCAGTTCTTC. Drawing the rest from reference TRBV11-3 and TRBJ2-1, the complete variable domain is EAGVVQSPRYKIIEKKQPVAFWCNPISGHNTLYWYLQNLGQGPELLIRYENEEAVDDSQLPKDRFSAERLKGVDSTLKIQPAELGDSAVYLCASSRENNEQFFGPGTRLTVL.

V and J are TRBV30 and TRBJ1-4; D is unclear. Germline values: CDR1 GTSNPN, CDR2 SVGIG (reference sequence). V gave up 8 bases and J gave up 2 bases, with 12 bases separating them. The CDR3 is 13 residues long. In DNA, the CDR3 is TGTGCCCAAGACGTCGGCACTAATGAAAAACTGTTTTTT. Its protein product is CAQDVGTNEKLFF.

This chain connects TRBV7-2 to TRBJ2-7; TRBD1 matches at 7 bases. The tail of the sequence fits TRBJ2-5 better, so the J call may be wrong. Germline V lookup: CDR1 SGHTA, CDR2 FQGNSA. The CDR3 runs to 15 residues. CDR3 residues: CASSILTGYQETQYF. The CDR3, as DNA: TGTGCCAGCAGCATCCTGACAGGGTATCAAGAGACCCAGTACTTC.

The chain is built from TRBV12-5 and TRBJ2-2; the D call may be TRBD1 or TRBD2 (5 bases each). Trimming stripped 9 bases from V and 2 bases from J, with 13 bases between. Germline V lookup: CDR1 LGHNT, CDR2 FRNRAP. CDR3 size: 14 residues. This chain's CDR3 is CASLSGTNTGELFF. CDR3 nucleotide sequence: TGTGCTAGCCTTTCCGGGACCAACACCGGGGAGCTGTTTTTT.

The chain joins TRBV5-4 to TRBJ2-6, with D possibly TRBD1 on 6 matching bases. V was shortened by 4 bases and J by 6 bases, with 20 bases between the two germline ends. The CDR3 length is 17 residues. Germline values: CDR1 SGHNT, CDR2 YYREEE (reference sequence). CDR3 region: CASSDEMTGSLANVLTF. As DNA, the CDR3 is TGTGCCAGCAGCGACGAAATGACAGGATCTTTGGCCAACGTCCTGACTTTC.

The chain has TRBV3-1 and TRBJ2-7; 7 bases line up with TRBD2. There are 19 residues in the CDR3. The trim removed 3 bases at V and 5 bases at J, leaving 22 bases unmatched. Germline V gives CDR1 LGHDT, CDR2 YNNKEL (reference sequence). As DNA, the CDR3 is TGTGCCAGCAGCCATGGAGGACTGATCGGACTAGGGGCCTTGGACGAGCAGTACTTC. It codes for CASSHGGLIGLGALDEQYF.

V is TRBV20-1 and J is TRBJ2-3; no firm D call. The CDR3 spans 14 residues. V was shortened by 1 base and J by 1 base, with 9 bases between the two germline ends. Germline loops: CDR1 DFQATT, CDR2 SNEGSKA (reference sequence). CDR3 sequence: CSARVDARTDTQYF. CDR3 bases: TGCAGTGCTAGAGTGGACGCACGCACAGATACGCAGTATTTT.

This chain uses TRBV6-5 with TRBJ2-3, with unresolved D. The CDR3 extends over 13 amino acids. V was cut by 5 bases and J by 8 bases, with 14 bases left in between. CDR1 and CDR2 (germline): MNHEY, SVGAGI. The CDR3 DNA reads TGTGCCAGCAGTGAACTTATCGGTGGTACGCAGTATTTT. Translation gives CASSELIGGTQYF.

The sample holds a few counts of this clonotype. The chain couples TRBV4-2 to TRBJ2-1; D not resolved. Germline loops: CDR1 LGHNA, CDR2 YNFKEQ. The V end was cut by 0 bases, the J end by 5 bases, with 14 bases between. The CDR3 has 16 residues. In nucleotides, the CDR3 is TGTGCCAGCAGCCAAGACACCAGCCGGCGCGACAATGAGCAGTTCTTC. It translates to CASSQDTSRRDNEQFF.

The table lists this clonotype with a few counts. The CDR3 region is CAISTPRLALYNEQFF. CDR3 bases: TGTGCCATCAGCACACCCCGACTAGCGTTATACAATGAGCAGTTCTTC. The chain couples TRBV10-3 to TRBJ2-1; TRBD2 agrees at 8 bases. The CDR3 covers 16 residues. Per germline, CDR1 ENHRY and CDR2 SYGVKD. V shed 6 bases, J shed 4 bases, and the junction held 11 bases outside the gene matches.

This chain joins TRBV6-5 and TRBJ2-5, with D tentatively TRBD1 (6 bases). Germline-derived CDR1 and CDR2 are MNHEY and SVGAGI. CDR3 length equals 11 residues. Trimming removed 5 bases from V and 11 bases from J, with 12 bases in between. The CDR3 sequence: CASSIQGKQYF. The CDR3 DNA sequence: TGTGCCAGCAGTATACAGGGCAAGCAGTACTTC.